A single sample gave rise to the 5 T cell receptor beta chains below, sequenced in a study of identifying expanded T cells in peripheral blood. The protocol was immunoSEQ multiplex PCR, while the TCRdb copy is restricted to in-frame clones and leaves out a portion. The sample includes some 80,000 clones, around 90% seen only once; the top ten take approximately 7%. Source material: blood. The source of these receptors is a person aged 18 to 75 in good health.

This chain joins TRBV2 and TRBJ2-1; TRBD1 matches 9 bases. The CDR3 sequence is 15 residues long. The germline V gene has CDR1 SNHLY and CDR2 FYNNEI. V lost 1 base, J lost 5 bases, and 3 bases stayed unmatched. The CDR3 sequence is CASSEEDRGNNEQFF. CDR3 DNA: TGTGCCAGCAGTGAAGAGGACAGGGGAAACAATGAGCAGTTCTTC.

This rearrangement joins TRBV2 to TRBJ1-1, with TRBD1 as a possible D gene (6 bases). V was cut by 6 bases and J by 4 bases, with 21 bases left in between. The CDR3 is made up of 16 amino acids. Germline CDR1 SNHLY, CDR2 FYNNEI. The CDR3 DNA sequence: TGTGCCAGCAGGGACCGACAGGCAAGTTTCTCCACTGAAGCTTTCTTT. The encoded protein is CASRDRQASFSTEAFF.

The chain carries TRBV30 and TRBJ1-4, with 7 positions matching TRBD1. Germline CDR1 GTSNPN, CDR2 SVGIG (reference sequence). This CDR3 is 15 amino acids long. The V segment lost 0 bases and the J segment 6 bases; nucleotides outside the gene matches: 7. CDR3 region: CAWSVRQGSHEKLFF. The CDR3 DNA is TGTGCCTGGAGTGTTCGACAGGGAAGTCATGAAAAACTGTTTTTT.

Note on this clone: One end of the junction fails to match germline, which may point to a read error. This chain joins TRBV30 and TRBJ1-2, with D perhaps matching TRBD1 (5 bases). The CDR3 length is 11 residues. CDR1 is GTSNPN and CDR2 is SVGIG in the germline V gene (reference sequence). CDR3: CAWSAGGSGLF. The CDR3 region has the DNA TGTGCCTGGAGTGCCGGGGGGAGCGGCCTTTTC.

This clone was recorded once. J is TRBJ2-5 and V is TRBV4-1, with TRBD2 as a possible D gene (6 bases). The V end was cut by 0 bases, the J end by 1 base, with 6 bases between. The germline gives CDR1 MGHRA, CDR2 YSYEKL. The CDR3 loop spans 14 amino acids. The CDR3 region has the DNA TGCGCCAGCAGCCAAGAGACTAGCCAAGAGACCCAGTACTTC. It specifies CASSQETSQETQYF.